This T cell receptor (beta chain) is drawn from a study of CD8 T cells in ankylosing spondylitis. Quantitative barcoded 5'-RACE was used to prepare TCR beta libraries. TCRdb reprocessed the 5' RACE reads with MiXCR, giving one entry per CDR3 protein. This table has about 360,000 distinct CDR3 sequences, 20% appearing once. From its first to its last residue, the CDR3 has 15 amino acids. Regarding this clonotype: The antigen is not known. The limits of the CDR3 on the DNA are not certain, so only TCRdb's listed CDR3 is given.

Whole-study findings and limits: The disease-linked clones had a CD8+ phenotype and low blood frequencies. Enrichment of disease-linked clones was reportedly significant in matched ankylosing spondylitis synovial fluid.

V gene TRBV23-1 combines with J gene TRBJ2-2; TRBD1, the table's D call, lacks a check against the DNA. TRBV23-1 is flagged as an ORF with uncertain function. Sequences were obtained from blood, either unsorted or a sorted T cell fraction (not recorded which). The receptor was derived from a male donor with ankylosing spondylitis or in good health (not recorded which). The CDR3 reads CASSRDSLTPGSCFF.